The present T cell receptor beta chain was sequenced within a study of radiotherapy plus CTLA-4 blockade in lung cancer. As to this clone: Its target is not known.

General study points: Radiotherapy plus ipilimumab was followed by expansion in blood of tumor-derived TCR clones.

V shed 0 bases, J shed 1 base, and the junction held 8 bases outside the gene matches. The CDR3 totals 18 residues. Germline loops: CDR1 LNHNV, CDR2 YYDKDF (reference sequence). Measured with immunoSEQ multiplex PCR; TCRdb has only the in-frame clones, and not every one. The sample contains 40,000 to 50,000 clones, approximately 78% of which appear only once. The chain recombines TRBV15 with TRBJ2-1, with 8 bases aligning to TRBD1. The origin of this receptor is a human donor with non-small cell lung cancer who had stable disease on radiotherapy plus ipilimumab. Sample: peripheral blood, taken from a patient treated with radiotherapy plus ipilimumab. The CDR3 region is CATSRDLLRTGSYNEQFF. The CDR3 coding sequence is TGTGCCACCAGCAGAGATCTACTCCGGACAGGGTCCTACAATGAGCAGTTCTTC.